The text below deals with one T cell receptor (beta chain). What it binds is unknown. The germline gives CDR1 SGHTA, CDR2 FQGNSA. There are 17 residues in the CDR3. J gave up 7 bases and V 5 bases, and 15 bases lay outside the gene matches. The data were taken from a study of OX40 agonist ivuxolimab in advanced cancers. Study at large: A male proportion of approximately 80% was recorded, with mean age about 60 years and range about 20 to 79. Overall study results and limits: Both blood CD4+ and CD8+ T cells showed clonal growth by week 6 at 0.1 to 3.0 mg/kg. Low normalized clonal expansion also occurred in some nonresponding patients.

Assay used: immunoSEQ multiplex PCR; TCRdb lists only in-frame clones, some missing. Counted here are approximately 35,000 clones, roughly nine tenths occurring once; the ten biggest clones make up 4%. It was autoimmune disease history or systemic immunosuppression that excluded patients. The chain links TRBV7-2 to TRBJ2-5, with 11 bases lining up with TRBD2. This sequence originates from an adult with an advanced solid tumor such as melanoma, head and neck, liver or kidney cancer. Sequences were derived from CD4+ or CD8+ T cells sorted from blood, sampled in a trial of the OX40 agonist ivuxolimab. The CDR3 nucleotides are TGTGCCAGCAGCAGCCCGACTAGCGGGGTAGCTATCGGGACCCAGTACTTC. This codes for CASSSPTSGVAIGTQYF.